A selection of T cell receptor beta chains follows, all from one sample in a study of T cells in Graves' hyperthyroidism and ophthalmopathy. TCRdb reanalysed the multiplex PCR reads using MiXCR and keeps one entry per CDR3 protein. The sample consists of around 700,000 distinct CDR3 sequences, 30% to 40% of them appearing once. Sequenced input: blood. These receptors all stem from a woman aged 40 to 50 with Graves' hyperthyroidism. The CDR3 runs from the conserved cysteine through the conserved F or W. The D gene is left open where the match is weak. Size tells how often a clone was seen (once, few, many) or the class of an expanded clone, and some rows leave it out.

CDR3nt: TGTGCCATCAGTGAGTCCGGCGGGACAGCTTTC
CDR3aa: CAISESGGTAF
d_gene: TRBD1
v_gene: TRBV10-3
j_gene: TRBJ1-2
abundance: many

CDR3nt: TGTGCCAGCAGCCGGCAGCGGGAAGAGTACGAGCAGTACTTC
CDR3aa: CASSRQREEYEQYF
d_gene: TRBD2
v_gene: TRBV4-2
j_gene: TRBJ2-7
abundance: -

CDR3nt: TGTGCCAGTAGTTGGTCAGACTATGGCTACACCTTC
CDR3aa: CASSWSDYGYTF
d_gene: -
v_gene: TRBV19
j_gene: TRBJ1-2
abundance: many

CDR3nt: TGTGCTAGCAGCTTAGTGATCCATATCCCTCGGGACAGGGCTAAGGACGAGCAGTACTTC
CDR3aa: CASSLVIHIPRDRAKDEQYF
d_gene: TRBD1
v_gene: TRBV7-7
j_gene: TRBJ2-7
abundance: few

CDR3nt: TGTGCCAGCAGGCCAGGGATCTCCGGGGAGCTGTTTTTT
CDR3aa: CASRPGISGELFF
d_gene: -
v_gene: TRBV14
j_gene: TRBJ2-2
abundance: few

CDR3nt: TGTGCCAGCAGCGTCGGGACAGGAATCTACGAGCAGTACTTC
CDR3aa: CASSVGTGIYEQYF
d_gene: TRBD1
v_gene: TRBV9
j_gene: TRBJ2-7
abundance: many

CDR3nt: TGTGCCAGCAGTTACTCTCGACAGGGCTCCTACGAGCAGTACTTC
CDR3aa: CASSYSRQGSYEQYF
d_gene: TRBD1
v_gene: TRBV6-2/TRBV6-3
j_gene: TRBJ2-7
abundance: few

CDR3nt: TGTGCCAGCAGTGAAGTCGTTGAGGCTGAAGCTTTCTTT
CDR3aa: CASSEVVEAEAFF
d_gene: -
v_gene: TRBV2
j_gene: TRBJ1-1
abundance: many

CDR3nt: TGTGCCAGCAGCTTTAGATCGGACAGCCCTTCCTACGAGCAGTACTTC
CDR3aa: CASSFRSDSPSYEQYF
d_gene: -
v_gene: TRBV7-9
j_gene: TRBJ2-7
abundance: -

CDR3nt: TGTGCCATCAGTGGGGCGGAATTGGGTCACGAAAAACTGTTTTTT
CDR3aa: CAISGAELGHEKLFF
d_gene: -
v_gene: TRBV10-3
j_gene: TRBJ1-4
abundance: many

CDR3nt: TGTGCCAGCAGCCTAACGGACAGGGGCACTGAAGCTTTCTTT
CDR3aa: CASSLTDRGTEAFF
d_gene: TRBD1
v_gene: TRBV7-2
j_gene: TRBJ1-1
abundance: many

CDR3nt: TGTGCCACCAGTGCGGCTTCAGGGAGCCATGAGACCCAGTACTTC
CDR3aa: CATSAASGSHETQYF
d_gene: -
v_gene: TRBV24-1
j_gene: TRBJ2-5
abundance: many

CDR3nt: TGTGCCAGCAGTTCGCCTACCGGGGGGCTCTCTGGAAACACCATATATTTT
CDR3aa: CASSSPTGGLSGNTIYF
d_gene: -
v_gene: TRBV12-3/TRBV12-4
j_gene: TRBJ1-3
abundance: -

CDR3nt: TGTGCCAGCAGCGTGGGGACAGGGTTTTATGGCTACACCTTC
CDR3aa: CASSVGTGFYGYTF
d_gene: TRBD1
v_gene: TRBV7-8
j_gene: TRBJ1-2
abundance: -

CDR3nt: TGTGCCAGCAGCTCGATTAGCGGGTCTGAAGCTTTCTTT
CDR3aa: CASSSISGSEAFF
d_gene: -
v_gene: TRBV9
j_gene: TRBJ1-1
abundance: many

CDR3nt: TGCAGTGCCTCGGGACAGGGTGGCACTGAAGCTTTCTTT
CDR3aa: CSASGQGGTEAFF
d_gene: TRBD1
v_gene: TRBV20-1
j_gene: TRBJ1-1
abundance: many

CDR3nt: TGCAGCGTTGATGACGGCAGAGGGATGAACACTGAAGCTTTCTTT
CDR3aa: CSVDDGRGMNTEAFF
d_gene: -
v_gene: TRBV29-1
j_gene: TRBJ1-1
abundance: -

CDR3nt: TGCGCCAGCAGCCAAGATCCTGGGGCTCAGCCCCAGCATTTT
CDR3aa: CASSQDPGAQPQHF
d_gene: -
v_gene: TRBV4-3
j_gene: TRBJ1-5
abundance: -

CDR3nt: TGTGCCACCAGCAGACCAAGACACGAGGGCTCCGGAGCTTTCTTT
CDR3aa: CATSRPRHEGSGAFF
d_gene: -
v_gene: TRBV15
j_gene: TRBJ1-1
abundance: many

CDR3nt: TGTGCCAGCAGTGAATGGGGAGATCAGCCCCAGCATTTT
CDR3aa: CASSEWGDQPQHF
d_gene: -
v_gene: TRBV25-1
j_gene: TRBJ1-5
abundance: many

CDR3nt: TGTGCCATCAGTTCGAGGCTGACCACGAACACCGGGGAGCTGTTTTTT
CDR3aa: CAISSRLTTNTGELFF
d_gene: -
v_gene: TRBV10-3
j_gene: TRBJ2-2
abundance: -

CDR3nt: TGCAGTGCTACCGGTCCTGAAAGGGAGAGTGAAGCTTTCTTT
CDR3aa: CSATGPERESEAFF
d_gene: -
v_gene: TRBV20-1
j_gene: TRBJ1-1
abundance: -

CDR3nt: TGCAGTGCTAACGGGGGGACTTACACTGAAGCTTTCTTT
CDR3aa: CSANGGTYTEAFF
d_gene: -
v_gene: TRBV20-1
j_gene: TRBJ1-1
abundance: -